The rows below give T cell receptor beta chains drawn from one sample of a study of CD8 T cells in ankylosing spondylitis. TCRdb reprocessed the 5' RACE reads with MiXCR, giving one entry per CDR3 protein. Among around 770,000 distinct CDR3 sequences listed, 12% were seen once. The sequencing sample was made of blood, either unsorted or a sorted T cell fraction (not recorded which). The receptor source for this set is a male donor with ankylosing spondylitis. CDR3s include the opening cysteine and the closing phenylalanine or tryptophan. Each record gives: clone size, V gene, J gene, D gene, CDR3 protein, CDR3 DNA. A D gene is named only where the DNA matches it firmly. Only some rows state a clone size, as once, few, many or a class for expanded clones.

>-|TRBV7-2|TRBJ1-2|TRBD1
CASSLGGNQGGGYTF
TGTGCCAGCAGCTTAGGGGGAAACCAGGGGGGTGGCTACACCTTC
>-|TRBV5-1|TRBJ2-1|-
CASSAGTRGGNEQFF
TGCGCCAGCAGCGCCGGGACAAGGGGAGGCAATGAGCAGTTCTTC
>-|TRBV12-3/TRBV12-4|TRBJ2-1|TRBD2
CASRPSGGAYNEQFF
TGTGCCAGCAGACCTAGCGGGGGGGCCTACAATGAGCAGTTCTTC
>-|TRBV4-2|TRBJ2-1|TRBD2
CASSQEPSGGYNEQFF
TGTGCCAGCAGCCAAGAACCCAGCGGGGGGTACAATGAGCAGTTCTTC
>-|TRBV5-1|TRBJ2-7|TRBD1
CASSPYRGSDYEQYF
TGCGCCAGCAGCCCGTACAGGGGGTCGGACTACGAGCAGTACTTC
>few|TRBV20-1|TRBJ2-1|-
CSAGQYNSYNEQFF
TGCAGTGCCGGACAGTATAACTCCTACAATGAGCAGTTCTTC
>-|TRBV7-2|TRBJ1-2|-
CASSLAQGHGYGYTF
TGTGCCAGCAGCTTAGCCCAGGGCCATGGCTATGGCTACACCTTC
>-|TRBV11-2|TRBJ2-1|-
CASSPGTRSYNEQFF
TGTGCCAGCAGCCCAGGGACCCGCTCCTACAATGAGCAGTTCTTC
>few|TRBV28|TRBJ2-7|-
CSSFDGRSYEQYF
TGTTCCAGCTTCGACGGGCGATCCTACGAGCAGTACTTC
>-|TRBV14|TRBJ2-5|TRBD1
CASSQRQGRETQYF
TGTGCCAGCAGCCAAAGACAGGGAAGGGAGACCCAGTACTTC
>many|TRBV20-1|TRBJ2-2|-
CSAITQGIGELFF
TGCAGTGCGATTACGCAGGGGATCGGGGAGCTGTTTTTT
>few|TRBV6-5|TRBJ1-2|-
CASRYLEGNYGYTF
TGTGCCAGCAGATACCTGGAAGGAAACTATGGCTACACCTTC
>many|TRBV7-2|TRBJ2-5|TRBD2
CASSAGLAFQETQYF
TGTGCCAGCAGCGCGGGACTAGCGTTCCAAGAGACCCAGTACTTC
>-|TRBV11-2|TRBJ2-1|-
CASSSLGGSLTYNEQFF
TGTGCCAGCAGCTCCCTAGGGGGGTCCCTAACCTACAATGAGCAGTTCTTC
>-|TRBV2|TRBJ2-7|-
CASNLVGLGEQYF
TGTGCCAGCAATCTCGTGGGTCTCGGGGAGCAGTACTTC
>many|TRBV29-1|TRBJ1-1|-
CSAEWGRTEAFF
TGCAGCGCCGAATGGGGCCGCACTGAAGCTTTCTTT
>-|TRBV28|TRBJ1-2|-
CASRIRQTVPHGYTF
TGTGCCAGCCGGATTCGCCAAACAGTGCCGCATGGCTACACCTTC
>-|TRBV7-9|TRBJ1-3|-
CASSLPPLYSGNTIYF
TGTGCCAGCAGCCTACCTCCACTCTACTCTGGAAACACCATATATTTT
>-|TRBV7-3|TRBJ2-5|TRBD1
CASSPGTGRLETQYF
TGTGCCAGCAGCCCCGGGACAGGGAGATTAGAGACCCAGTACTTC
>-|TRBV5-1|TRBJ2-3|TRBD1
CASSFSTGVDTQYF
TGCGCCAGCAGCTTCAGTACAGGGGTAGATACGCAGTATTTT
>few|TRBV20-1|TRBJ2-3|TRBD2
CSARSLEREFGDTQYF
TGCAGTGCTAGGTCCCTCGAGCGGGAGTTTGGAGATACGCAGTATTTT
>few|TRBV5-6|TRBJ1-4|-
CASSLQDLEKLFF
TGTGCCAGCAGCTTGCAGGATTTGGAAAAACTGTTTTTT
>-|TRBV4-1|TRBJ1-1|-
CASSPHRASRMNTEAFF
TGCGCCAGCAGCCCACACAGGGCATCCCGGATGAACACTGAAGCTTTCTTT
>few|TRBV20-1|TRBJ1-1|-
CSATRGWDTEAFF
TGCAGTGCAACCAGGGGATGGGACACTGAAGCTTTCTTT
>-|TRBV7-2|TRBJ2-2|TRBD1
CASSAQGAVTGELFF
TGTGCCAGCAGCGCACAGGGGGCAGTCACCGGGGAGCTGTTTTTT
>-|TRBV4-1|TRBJ2-1|TRBD1
CASSHGQGAYNEQFF
TGCGCCAGCAGCCATGGACAGGGGGCCTACAATGAGCAGTTCTTC
>-|TRBV24-1|TRBJ2-7|TRBD1
CATSDPQGAGYEQYF
TGTGCCACCAGTGATCCTCAGGGGGCAGGCTACGAGCAGTACTTC
>few|TRBV10-1|TRBJ2-7|-
CAGSNLIGQRFYEQYF
TGCGCCGGATCAAACCTAATTGGACAGAGGTTCTACGAGCAGTACTTC
>few|TRBV4-2|TRBJ1-3|-
CASSQASTSGNTIYF
TGTGCCAGCAGCCAAGCGTCCACCTCTGGAAACACCATATATTTT
>few|TRBV18|TRBJ2-3|-
CASSPPGGRTDTQYF
TGTGCCAGCTCACCACCGGGGGGCCGTACAGATACGCAGTATTTT
>-|TRBV10-3|TRBJ1-6|-
CATQGQLVSRSHF
TGTGCCACCCAGGGACAACTGGTATCAAGATCCCACTTT
>-|TRBV20-1|TRBJ1-1|TRBD1
CSAGRGGMGTEAFF
TGCAGTGCTGGCAGGGGGGGCATGGGCACTGAAGCTTTCTTT
>-|TRBV3-1|TRBJ1-2|-
CASSQESQGSGYTF
TGTGCCAGCAGCCAAGAAAGTCAGGGGAGTGGCTACACCTTC
>few|TRBV20-1|TRBJ2-1|-
CSARDMGGQFF
TGCAGTGCTAGAGATATGGGGGGACAGTTCTTC
>-|TRBV18|TRBJ1-5|TRBD1
CASSSAGGDNQPQHF
TGTGCCAGCTCATCGGCAGGGGGGGACAATCAGCCCCAGCATTTT
>-|TRBV3-1|TRBJ2-3|-
CASSHRSTDTQYF
TGTGCCAGCAGCCACCGAAGCACAGATACGCAGTATTTT
>many|TRBV6-1|TRBJ1-1|-
CATLRREAFF
TGTGCCACCTTACGCCGTGAAGCTTTCTTT
>few|TRBV6-1|TRBJ2-1|-
CASTKRSSPLNEQFF
TGTGCCAGCACCAAAAGGTCGTCGCCACTCAATGAGCAGTTCTTC
>-|TRBV6-1|TRBJ1-6|-
CASGEGRGGYSPLHF
TGTGCCAGCGGGGAGGGGAGGGGAGGGTATTCACCCCTCCACTTT
>few|TRBV20-1|TRBJ1-1|-
CSAVPGLNTEAFF
TGCAGTGCTGTTCCAGGCCTGAACACTGAAGCTTTCTTT
>many|TRBV7-9|TRBJ2-3|TRBD2
CASSFITSGTDTQYF
TGTGCCAGCAGCTTCATCACTAGCGGCACAGATACGCAGTATTTT
>few|TRBV30|TRBJ1-1|-
CAWTAIGAEAFF
TGTGCCTGGACAGCAATCGGGGCCGAAGCTTTCTTT
>many|TRBV10-3|TRBJ2-5|-
CAISESGEQETQYF
TGTGCCATCAGTGAGTCGGGGGAACAAGAGACCCAGTACTTC
>-|TRBV5-4|TRBJ2-2|-
CASSSYREGGELFF
TGTGCCAGCAGCTCTTACAGGGAGGGCGGGGAGCTGTTTTTT
>once|TRBV10-1|TRBJ2-3|TRBD2
CASSHSGASTDTQYF
TGCGCCAGCAGCCACAGCGGGGCTAGCACAGATACGCAGTATTTT
>-|TRBV20-1|TRBJ1-1|-
CSARRYLNTEAFF
TGCAGTGCTAGGAGATACCTGAACACTGAAGCTTTCTTT
>many|TRBV7-2|TRBJ2-7|TRBD2
CASSLASGRYEQYF
TGTGCCAGCAGCTTAGCTAGCGGGAGATACGAGCAGTACTTC
>many|TRBV20-1|TRBJ2-1|-
CSARDMDYSSYNEQFF
TGCAGTGCTAGAGATATGGACTACTCGTCATACAATGAGCAGTTCTTC
>many|TRBV29-1|TRBJ1-1|-
CSVGGLNTEAFF
TGCAGCGTTGGGGGCCTGAACACTGAAGCTTTCTTT
>many|TRBV15|TRBJ1-1|-
CATSRAPGDTEAFF
TGTGCCACCAGCAGAGCCCCAGGGGACACTGAAGCTTTCTTT
>-|TRBV11-1|TRBJ2-4|TRBD2
CASRRLAGPNIQYF
TGTGCCAGCAGAAGGTTAGCGGGCCCTAACATTCAGTACTTC
>few|TRBV5-1|TRBJ2-1|TRBD2
CASSPPTSGYNEQFF
TGCGCCAGCAGCCCCCCTACTAGCGGGTATAATGAGCAGTTCTTC
>few|TRBV29-1|TRBJ1-3|-
CSVGTSGNTIYF
TGCAGCGTGGGGACCTCTGGAAACACCATATATTTT